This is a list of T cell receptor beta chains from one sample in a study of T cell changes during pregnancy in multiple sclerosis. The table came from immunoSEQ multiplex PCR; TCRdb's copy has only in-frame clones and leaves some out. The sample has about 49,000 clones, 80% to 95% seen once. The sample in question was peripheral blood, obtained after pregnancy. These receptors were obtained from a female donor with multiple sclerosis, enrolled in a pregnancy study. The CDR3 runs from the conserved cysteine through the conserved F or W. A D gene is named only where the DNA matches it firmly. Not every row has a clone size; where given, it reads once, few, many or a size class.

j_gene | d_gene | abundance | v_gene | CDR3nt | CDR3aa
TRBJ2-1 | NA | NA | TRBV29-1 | TGCAGCGCCATGGGGCAGGGGTCCTACAATGAGCAGTTCTTC | CSAMGQGSYNEQFF
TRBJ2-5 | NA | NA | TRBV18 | TGTGCCAGCTCACCACCTGACAGGTCAACTGGCCCACAAGAGACCCAGTACTTC | CASSPPDRSTGPQETQYF
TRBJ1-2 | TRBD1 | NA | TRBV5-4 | TGTGCCAGCAGCTTGGGGGACAGGGTGAACTTGAGCTATGGCTACACCTTC | CASSLGDRVNLSYGYTF
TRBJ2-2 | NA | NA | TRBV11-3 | TGTGCCAGCAGCCACGGGGTTTATCCCGGGGAGCTGTTTTTT | CASSHGVYPGELFF
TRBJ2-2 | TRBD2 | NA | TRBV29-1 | TGCAGCGTTGCCACTAGCGGGGCCTACACCGGGGAGCTGTTTTTT | CSVATSGAYTGELFF
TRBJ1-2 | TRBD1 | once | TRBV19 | TGTGCCAGTAGTATCGGACAGGTGCTACGAGGCTACACCTTC | CASSIGQVLRGYTF
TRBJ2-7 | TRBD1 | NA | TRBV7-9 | TGTGCCAGCAGCCCAGGGGGCTTTTACGAGCAGTACTTC | CASSPGGFYEQYF
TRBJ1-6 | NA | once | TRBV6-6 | TGTGCCAGCAGTTACTCGGCACCGGGGAGGTCACCCCTCCACTTT | CASSYSAPGRSPLHF
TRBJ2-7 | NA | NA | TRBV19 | TGTGCCAGTAGTATCGCCGGGGATAGCTACGAGCAGTACTTC | CASSIAGDSYEQYF
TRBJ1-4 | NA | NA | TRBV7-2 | TGTGCCAGCAGCCGAGGGGGAGAAAAACTGTTTTTT | CASSRGGEKLFF
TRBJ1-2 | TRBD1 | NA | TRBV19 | TGTGCCAGTAGTATTGAGGGGGCGCGCTCTACCTATGGCTACACCTTC | CASSIEGARSTYGYTF
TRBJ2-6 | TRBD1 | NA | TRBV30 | TGTGCCTGGGCCAGGGGGCAAAGTGGGGCCAACGTCCTGACTTTC | CAWARGQSGANVLTF
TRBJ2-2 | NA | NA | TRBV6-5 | TGTGCCAGCAAAGAGACCGGGGAGCTGTTTTTT | CASKETGELFF
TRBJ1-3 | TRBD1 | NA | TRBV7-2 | TGTGCCAGCAGCTTAGTGCAGGGGGCCTCCTCTGGAAACACCATATATTTT | CASSLVQGASSGNTIYF
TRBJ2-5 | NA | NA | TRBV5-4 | TGTGCCAGCCAAACAGCGGTACAAGAGACCCAGTACTTC | CASQTAVQETQYF
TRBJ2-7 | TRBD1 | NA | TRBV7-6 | TGTGCCAGCAGCTTTGTCCCCGGGACAGGTATCTACGAGCAGTACTTC | CASSFVPGTGIYEQYF
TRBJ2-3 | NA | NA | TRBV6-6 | TGTGCCAGCAGCCGTAGTGCCGATACGCAGTATTTT | CASSRSADTQYF
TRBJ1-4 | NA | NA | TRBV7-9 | TGTGCCAGCAGCTTGTGGCAGGATTCTAATGAAAAACTGTTTTTT | CASSLWQDSNEKLFF